A single sample is the source of the 7 T cell receptor beta chains below, sequenced in a study of neurological immune-mediated disorders. TCRdb fed the 5' RACE reads into MiXCR, producing one record per CDR3 protein. Here the sample spans some 65,000 distinct CDR3 sequences, over 4% being singletons. Specimen: PBMCs. The source of these receptors is a man aged 50 to 59 with multiple sclerosis.

This clonotype was seen at least ten times. The chain links TRBV6-5 to TRBJ2-7, with D perhaps TRBD2 (5 bases). This CDR3 comprises 11 residues. The germline gives CDR1 MNHEY, CDR2 SVGAGI. V was cut by 2 bases and J by 6 bases, with 5 bases left in between. CDR3 nucleotides: TGTGCCAGCAGTTACCTAGCCGAGCAGTACTTC. Translation: CASSYLAEQYF.

This clonotype was detected only a few times. Just one base apart from a much larger clone, this may be a read error. J is TRBJ2-3 and V is TRBV7-2; D is tentatively TRBD1 or TRBD2 (5 bases each). This CDR3 comprises 14 residues. Germline CDR1 and CDR2: SGHTA and FQGNSA. Trimming shortened V by 0 bases and J by 2 bases, and 6 bases separated the two germline ends. In DNA, the CDR3 is TGTGCCAGCAGCTTAGCGGGGGACACAGATACGCAGTATTTT. It translates to CASSLAGDTDTQYF.

This clonotype came up many times. The V call is TRBV7-3, the J call TRBJ2-5; D perhaps matches TRBD2 (5 bases). Germline V lookup: CDR1 SGHTA, CDR2 FQGTGA. The CDR3 is 16 amino acids. Trimming removed 2 bases from V and 2 bases from J, with 15 bases in between. CDR3 coding DNA: TGTGCCAGCAGCTTAGTAGGTACGGGATCACAAGAGACCCAGTACTTC. Amino acids: CASSLVGTGSQETQYF.

This clonotype was counted once. The chain joins TRBV10-3 to TRBJ1-1; D possibly corresponds to TRBD1 (5 bases). Trimming removed 3 bases at V and 7 bases at J, with 15 bases between. Germline V gene sequence: CDR1 ENHRY, CDR2 SYGVKD. The CDR3 consists of 14 residues. This chain's CDR3 is CAISDRLGAGEAFF. The CDR3 DNA reads as TGTGCCATCAGTGACCGCTTAGGGGCAGGTGAAGCTTTCTTT.

This clonotype occurred many times. The junction shows a germline mismatch at one end, possibly a read error. This sequence joins TRBV29-1 and TRBJ2-5; 8 bases agree with TRBD2. The CDR3 runs to 11 residues. Germline CDR1 SQVTM, CDR2 ANQGSEA. The CDR3 reads CSVEDSGLVTF. The CDR3 coding sequence is TGCAGCGTTGAAGATTCGGGACTAGTCACATTC.

Many counts were recorded for this clonotype. The V and J genes are TRBV5-5 and TRBJ1-1, with 7 bases that match TRBD1. Losses at the gene ends were 3 bases for V and 6 bases for J; bases not matched to a gene: 11. The CDR3 covers 15 residues. Germline CDR1 SGHKS, CDR2 YYEKEE (reference sequence). For the CDR3, the DNA is TGTGCCAGCAGCTACCGACAGGGAGGAGGAGCTGAAGCTTTCTTT. It codes for CASSYRQGGGAEAFF.

This clonotype appeared many times. The gene calls are TRBV3-1 and TRBJ1-1; D perhaps matches TRBD1 (6 bases). The V end lost 0 bases, the J end lost 9 bases, and 20 bases lay between the germline ends. This CDR3 has 16 amino acids. The germline gives CDR1 LGHDT, CDR2 YNNKEL (reference sequence). The DNA of the CDR3 is TGTGCCAGCAGCCAAGATCTACCGGGGGCCCTCCGGCAAGCTTTCTTT. Translated: CASSQDLPGALRQAFF.